Listed below are T cell receptor beta chains from one sample, sequenced in a study of early T cells in non-severe SARS-CoV-2 infection. TCRdb independently ran MiXCR on the 5' RACE reads; one entry per CDR3 protein. Among approximately 67,000 distinct CDR3 sequences listed, roughly 9% were seen once. The sample consisted of whole blood. The receptor source for this set is an adult who was a healthcare worker with PCR-confirmed SARS-CoV-2 infection or an uninfected control (not recorded which). CDR3s include the opening cysteine and the closing phenylalanine or tryptophan. D genes are given only for firm matches. Rows give clone size only sometimes, using once, few, many, or a class for an expanded clone.

V	size	J	D	DNA	CDR3
TRBV12-3/TRBV12-4	few	TRBJ1-4	.	TGTGCCAGCAGTTTAACCAGGAAAAATGAAAAACTGTTTTTT	CASSLTRKNEKLFF
TRBV19	few	TRBJ2-2	TRBD2	TGTGCCAGTAGTATATCGGCTAGCGGGCCTACCGGGGAGCTGTTTTTT	CASSISASGPTGELFF
TRBV9	few	TRBJ2-1	TRBD2	TGTGCCAGCGGTGAGACTAGCATTTCCTACAATGAGCAGTTCTTC	CASGETSISYNEQFF
TRBV9	.	TRBJ2-7	.	TGTGCCAGCAGCCCCGTAGACAGAATCTACGAGCAGTACTTC	CASSPVDRIYEQYF
TRBV28	few	TRBJ1-5	.	TGTGCAATAGGGGCGACTCAGCCCCAGCATTTT	CAIGATQPQHF
TRBV5-1	many	TRBJ2-7	TRBD2	TGCGCCAGCAGCTTCGGAACCCTAGCGGGACGCTCCTACGAGCAGTACTTC	CASSFGTLAGRSYEQYF
TRBV18	many	TRBJ2-1	TRBD2	TGTGCCAGCTCACACCCCGAGACTAGCGGCCATGAGCAGTTCTTC	CASSHPETSGHEQFF
TRBV7-8	many	TRBJ2-3	TRBD2	TGTGCCAGCAGATCTCTAGCGGGAGGGGACACAGATACGCAGTATTTT	CASRSLAGGDTDTQYF
TRBV29-1	many	TRBJ2-1	TRBD2	TGCAGCGTTGTATTGGCTAGCGGAGCCTACAATGAGCAGTTCTTC	CSVVLASGAYNEQFF
TRBV5-1	many	TRBJ2-6	.	TGCGCCAGCAGCTTGTCCCCCCAGGCAGGCCTAACTGGGGCCAACGTCCTGACTTTC	CASSLSPQAGLTGANVLTF
TRBV19	.	TRBJ2-7	TRBD2	TGTGCCAGTAGTCTAAGATCCGGGACTAAGGCCTACGAGCAGTACTTC	CASSLRSGTKAYEQYF
TRBV10-2	.	TRBJ1-6	.	TGCGCCAGCAGTCTAGGGGCCAATTCACCCCTCCACTTT	CASSLGANSPLHF
TRBV5-5	.	TRBJ1-4	.	TGTGCCAGCAGCCTTCCGCCGAGGGGAGCAACTAATGAAAAACTGTTTTTT	CASSLPPRGATNEKLFF
TRBV23-1	many	TRBJ1-5	TRBD1	TGCGCCAGCAGTCCCCGGACAGGGGAAAGGAATCAGCCCCAGCATTTT	CASSPRTGERNQPQHF
TRBV20-1	.	TRBJ2-6	TRBD1	TGCAGTGCCCACCGGGACAGGAGATTTTCTGGGGCCAACGTCCTGACTTTC	CSAHRDRRFSGANVLTF
TRBV11-2	.	TRBJ2-7	.	TGTGCCAGCAGCCAAACCCCCAGGAATGAGCAGTACTTC	CASSQTPRNEQYF
TRBV20-1	many	TRBJ2-3	.	TGCAGTGCTGTCGGACCCAGAGGGTCAGATACGCAGTATTTT	CSAVGPRGSDTQYF
TRBV4-2	many	TRBJ2-3	TRBD2	TGTGCCAGCAGCCGGGTAGGCGCGGGAGAAGGAGATACGCAGTATTTT	CASSRVGAGEGDTQYF
TRBV7-3	.	TRBJ2-1	TRBD2	TGTGCCAGCAGCCCCCCAGCGGGGGGGCCAATTGAGCAGTTCTTC	CASSPPAGGPIEQFF
TRBV29-1	few	TRBJ1-2	.	TGCAGCGTTAAAATTTTTACTGGCCCTCAATATGGCTACACCTTC	CSVKIFTGPQYGYTF
TRBV20-1	few	TRBJ2-7	TRBD1	TGCAGTGCGGACGGGACAGGAACCTCCTACGAGCAGTACTTC	CSADGTGTSYEQYF
TRBV18	few	TRBJ2-1	TRBD2	TGTGCCAGCTCACCACCGTCTAGCGGTAGGAATGAGCAGTTCTTC	CASSPPSSGRNEQFF